This TCR beta chain came from a study of blood T cell repertoires in COVID-19. Study at large: T cells, B-cell-depleted T cells, or PBMCs provided the cDNA or gDNA that served as material.

Measured with immunoSEQ multiplex PCR; TCRdb has only the in-frame clones, and not every one. The sample has around 140,000 clones, 80% to 90% seen once. The germline gives CDR1 MNHEY, CDR2 SVGAGI. The V gene lost 2 bases and the J gene lost 5 bases, with 13 bases spanning the gap. There are 16 residues in the CDR3. This clonotype originated in a human donor with acute or convalescent COVID-19. The donor label of this sample is uncertain. The V gene is TRBV6-5, the J gene TRBJ1-6; no clear D. Sample: peripheral blood. As DNA, the CDR3 is TGTGCCAGCAGTTACCGATCGAGCCTGAATAATTCACCCCTCCACTTT. Protein sequence: CASSYRSSLNNSPLHF.